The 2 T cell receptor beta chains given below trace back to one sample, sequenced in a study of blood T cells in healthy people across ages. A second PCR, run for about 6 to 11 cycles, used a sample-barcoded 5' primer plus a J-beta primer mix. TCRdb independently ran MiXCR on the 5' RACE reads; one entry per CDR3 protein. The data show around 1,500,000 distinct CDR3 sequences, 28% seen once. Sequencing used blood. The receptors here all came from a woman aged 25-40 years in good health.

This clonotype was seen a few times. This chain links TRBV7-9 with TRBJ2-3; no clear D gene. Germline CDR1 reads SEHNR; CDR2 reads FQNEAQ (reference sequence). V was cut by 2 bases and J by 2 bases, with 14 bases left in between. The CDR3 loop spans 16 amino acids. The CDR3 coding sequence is TGTGCCAGCAGCTTAAGTGTCCTTCCAACCACAGATACGCAGTATTTT. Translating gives CASSLSVLPTTDTQYF.

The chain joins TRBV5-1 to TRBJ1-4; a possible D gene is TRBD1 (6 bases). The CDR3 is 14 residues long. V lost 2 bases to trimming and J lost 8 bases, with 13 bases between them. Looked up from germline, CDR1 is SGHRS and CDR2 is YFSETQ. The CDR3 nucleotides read TGCGCCAGCAGCTTACAGGGAATGGGGGAAAAACTGTTTTTT. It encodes CASSLQGMGEKLFF. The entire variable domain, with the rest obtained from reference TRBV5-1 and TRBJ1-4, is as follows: KAGVTQTPRYLIKTRGQQVTLSCSPISGHRSVSWYQQTPGQGLQFLFEYFSETQRNKGNFPGRFSGRQFSNSRSEMNVSTLELGDSALYLCASSLQGMGEKLFFGSGTQLSVL.